One TCR beta chain is described in this entry. The sample belongs to a study of T cell changes during pregnancy in multiple sclerosis. V lost 4 bases and J lost 3; bases outside the gene matches: 3. The CDR3 is 14 amino acids. The germline V gene has CDR1 SGDLS and CDR2 YYNGEE. Assay: immunoSEQ multiplex PCR; the TCRdb copy retains only in-frame clones and omits some. This table holds 35,000 to 50,000 clones, 88% found once. This sample comprised CD4+ T cells from peripheral blood mononuclear cells, obtained in the second trimester of pregnancy. This clonotype originated in a female donor with multiple sclerosis, enrolled in a pregnancy study. The rearrangement uses TRBV9 and TRBJ1-4; 7 positions match TRBD1. CDR3: CASSTQGANEKLFF. The CDR3 DNA reads as TGTGCCAGCAGCACCCAGGGGGCTAATGAAAAACTGTTTTTT.